This record covers a single T cell receptor beta chain. This entry belongs to a study of technical replicates of blood from a handful of donors. After removal of 1 base from V and 1 base from J, the junction contained 5 bases not matched to a gene. CDR3 length: 16 residues. Germline loops: CDR1 SGHAT, CDR2 FQNNGV. Assay used: immunoSEQ multiplex PCR; TCRdb lists only in-frame clones, some missing. The sample contains 65,000 to 90,000 clones, almost 99% of which appear only once. This clonotype originated in a human donor in good health. The V call is TRBV11-2, the J call TRBJ2-3; 7 bases align to TRBD2. Material for sequencing was T cells isolated from PBMCs. The CDR3 protein is CASSLAGGVGTDTQYF. In DNA, the CDR3 is TGTGCCAGCAGCTTAGCGGGAGGCGTGGGCACAGATACGCAGTATTTT.